This is a list of T cell receptor beta chains from one sample in a study of T-cell reconstitution after alpha-beta-depleted transplantation in children. TCRdb re-derived calls from the PCR reads in MiXCR, one entry per CDR3 protein. The sample lists a few hundred thousand distinct CDR3 sequences; roughly 25% were seen once. Sequencing used PBMCs, mostly from graft donor cells, obtained 180 days after TCRalphabeta/CD19-depleted stem cell transplant. These receptors were obtained from a male patient younger than 18 who had a stem cell transplant for acute lymphoblastic leukemia, so the T cells may come from the graft donor. Both conserved end residues are part of each CDR3. Each record gives: J gene, D gene, clone size, CDR3 length, V gene, CDR3 protein, CDR3 DNA. The D gene is left open where the match is weak. Clone size is shown for a subset of rows, as once, few, many or a class of expanded clone.

J gene: TRBJ2-5; D gene: TRBD1; clone size: .; CDR3 length: 18; V gene: TRBV3-1; CDR3 protein: CASSKGTAGLNLRETQYF; CDR3 DNA: TGTGCCAGCAGCAAGGGGACAGCCGGGCTGAACTTACGGGAGACCCAGTACTTC
J gene: TRBJ2-5; D gene: TRBD1; clone size: .; CDR3 length: 13; V gene: TRBV15; CDR3 protein: CATNDREQETQYF; CDR3 DNA: TGTGCCACCAACGACAGGGAACAAGAGACCCAGTACTTC
J gene: TRBJ2-7; D gene: .; clone size: .; CDR3 length: 13; V gene: TRBV9; CDR3 protein: CASSVGGRGEQYF; CDR3 DNA: TGTGCCAGCAGCGTAGGTGGGCGTGGCGAGCAGTACTTC
J gene: TRBJ2-3; D gene: TRBD1; clone size: few; CDR3 length: 14; V gene: TRBV12-3/TRBV12-4; CDR3 protein: CASRDRAVTDTQYF; CDR3 DNA: TGTGCCAGCAGGGACAGGGCGGTCACAGATACGCAGTATTTT
J gene: TRBJ2-7; D gene: .; clone size: few; CDR3 length: 11; V gene: TRBV3-1; CDR3 protein: CASGRSYEQYF; CDR3 DNA: TGTGCCAGCGGTCGGAGCTACGAGCAGTACTTC
J gene: TRBJ2-7; D gene: TRBD1; clone size: few; CDR3 length: 14; V gene: TRBV29-1; CDR3 protein: CSVVWDRIFYEQYF; CDR3 DNA: TGCAGCGTTGTCTGGGACAGGATCTTCTACGAGCAGTACTTC
J gene: TRBJ2-7; D gene: TRBD2; clone size: .; CDR3 length: 15; V gene: TRBV5-1; CDR3 protein: CASSQLAGVGNEQYF; CDR3 DNA: TGCGCCAGCAGCCAACTAGCGGGAGTTGGAAACGAGCAGTACTTC
J gene: TRBJ2-7; D gene: TRBD2; clone size: .; CDR3 length: 14; V gene: TRBV5-1; CDR3 protein: CASSYIAGAYEQYF; CDR3 DNA: TGCGCCAGCAGCTATATAGCGGGGGCCTACGAGCAGTACTTC
J gene: TRBJ2-5; D gene: .; clone size: few; CDR3 length: 10; V gene: TRBV7-2; CDR3 protein: CASSLETQYF; CDR3 DNA: TGTGCCAGCAGCTTAGAGACCCAGTACTTC
J gene: TRBJ2-1; D gene: TRBD2; clone size: .; CDR3 length: 19; V gene: TRBV9; CDR3 protein: CASSVAPLKSSGSRNEQFF; CDR3 DNA: TGTGCCAGCAGCGTAGCCCCCCTGAAATCTAGCGGGAGTCGCAATGAGCAGTTCTTC
J gene: TRBJ1-5; D gene: .; clone size: many; CDR3 length: 13; V gene: TRBV29-1; CDR3 protein: CSVVAGGNQPQHF; CDR3 DNA: TGCAGCGTTGTGGCAGGTGGCAATCAGCCCCAGCATTTT
J gene: TRBJ2-7; D gene: TRBD2; clone size: .; CDR3 length: 16; V gene: TRBV9; CDR3 protein: CASSADGGGPENEQYF; CDR3 DNA: TGTGCCAGCAGTGCAGATGGGGGAGGGCCCGAAAACGAGCAGTACTTC
J gene: TRBJ1-4; D gene: .; clone size: .; CDR3 length: 15; V gene: TRBV14; CDR3 protein: CASSRKRGTNEKLFF; CDR3 DNA: TGTGCCAGCAGCCGTAAACGGGGGACTAATGAAAAACTGTTTTTT
J gene: TRBJ1-5; D gene: .; clone size: .; CDR3 length: 15; V gene: TRBV12-3/TRBV12-4; CDR3 protein: CASSSRGGGNQPQHF; CDR3 DNA: TGTGCCAGCAGTTCCCGGGGAGGAGGCAATCAGCCCCAGCATTTT
J gene: TRBJ1-2; D gene: .; clone size: .; CDR3 length: 14; V gene: TRBV10-2; CDR3 protein: CASSRTEPNYGYTF; CDR3 DNA: TGCGCCAGCAGTAGGACAGAGCCTAACTATGGCTACACCTTC
J gene: TRBJ1-2; D gene: TRBD1; clone size: .; CDR3 length: 14; V gene: TRBV28; CDR3 protein: CASQTGGSAYGYTF; CDR3 DNA: TGTGCCAGCCAGACAGGGGGTTCGGCCTATGGCTACACCTTC
J gene: TRBJ2-7; D gene: .; clone size: few; CDR3 length: 13; V gene: TRBV12-3/TRBV12-4; CDR3 protein: CASRLGLAYEQYF; CDR3 DNA: TGTGCCAGCAGGTTGGGTCTAGCCTACGAGCAGTACTTC
J gene: TRBJ2-3; D gene: .; clone size: few; CDR3 length: 14; V gene: TRBV5-1; CDR3 protein: CASSLWPPADTQYF; CDR3 DNA: TGCGCCAGCAGCTTGTGGCCGCCCGCAGATACGCAGTATTTT
J gene: TRBJ2-3; D gene: .; clone size: once; CDR3 length: 13; V gene: TRBV2; CDR3 protein: CASTRDGTDTQYF; CDR3 DNA: TGTGCCAGCACCCGGGATGGCACAGATACGCAGTATTTT
J gene: TRBJ1-3; D gene: .; clone size: .; CDR3 length: 18; V gene: TRBV18; CDR3 protein: CASSPRRSDTHSGNTIYF; CDR3 DNA: TGTGCCAGCTCACCACGGAGATCGGACACCCACTCTGGAAACACCATATATTTT
J gene: TRBJ1-1; D gene: .; clone size: few; CDR3 length: 13; V gene: TRBV7-9; CDR3 protein: CASSLAQGTEAFF; CDR3 DNA: TGTGCCAGCAGCTTAGCGCAGGGCACTGAAGCTTTCTTT
J gene: TRBJ2-1; D gene: .; clone size: .; CDR3 length: 15; V gene: TRBV11-3; CDR3 protein: CASSLALGQINEQFF; CDR3 DNA: TGTGCCAGCAGCTTAGCATTAGGACAGATCAATGAGCAGTTCTTC
J gene: TRBJ1-5; D gene: .; clone size: few; CDR3 length: 13; V gene: TRBV7-9; CDR3 protein: CASSRDQVQPQHF; CDR3 DNA: TGTGCCAGCTCCAGGGATCAAGTTCAGCCCCAGCATTTT
J gene: TRBJ1-4; D gene: .; clone size: .; CDR3 length: 15; V gene: TRBV5-1; CDR3 protein: CASRIAGGLLGKLFF; CDR3 DNA: TGCGCCAGCAGAATAGCGGGGGGACTACTCGGGAAACTGTTTTTT
J gene: TRBJ2-1; D gene: .; clone size: .; CDR3 length: 13; V gene: TRBV7-3; CDR3 protein: CASSFDGRNEQFF; CDR3 DNA: TGTGCCAGCAGCTTCGACGGGAGAAATGAGCAGTTCTTC
J gene: TRBJ2-1; D gene: TRBD2; clone size: few; CDR3 length: 14; V gene: TRBV20-1; CDR3 protein: CSAARTSGDNEQFF; CDR3 DNA: TGCAGTGCTGCCCGGACTAGCGGGGACAATGAGCAGTTCTTC
J gene: TRBJ2-7; D gene: TRBD2; clone size: .; CDR3 length: 12; V gene: TRBV10-2; CDR3 protein: CASLSGSYEQYF; CDR3 DNA: TGCGCCAGCCTAAGCGGGAGCTACGAGCAGTACTTC
J gene: TRBJ2-7; D gene: TRBD1; clone size: .; CDR3 length: 13; V gene: TRBV29-1; CDR3 protein: CSARTGRSYEQYF; CDR3 DNA: TGCAGCGCCCGGACAGGGAGATCCTACGAGCAGTACTTC
J gene: TRBJ2-7; D gene: .; clone size: .; CDR3 length: 15; V gene: TRBV7-2; CDR3 protein: CASSLETGLSYEQYF; CDR3 DNA: TGTGCCAGCAGCTTAGAGACAGGCCTTTCCTACGAGCAGTACTTC
J gene: TRBJ1-1; D gene: .; clone size: .; CDR3 length: 14; V gene: TRBV5-5; CDR3 protein: CASSRRESNTEAFF; CDR3 DNA: TGTGCCAGCAGCCGCAGGGAGAGCAACACTGAAGCTTTCTTT
J gene: TRBJ1-2; D gene: .; clone size: .; CDR3 length: 14; V gene: TRBV11-2; CDR3 protein: CASSLGGTLSGYTF; CDR3 DNA: TGTGCCAGCAGCTTAGGAGGGACACTTAGTGGCTACACCTTC
J gene: TRBJ2-2; D gene: TRBD1; clone size: many; CDR3 length: 17; V gene: TRBV5-1; CDR3 protein: CASSRLGQGTNTGELFF; CDR3 DNA: TGCGCCAGCAGCAGACTGGGACAGGGAACGAACACCGGGGAGCTGTTTTTT
J gene: TRBJ2-2; D gene: .; clone size: .; CDR3 length: 15; V gene: TRBV2; CDR3 protein: CAVLGPGSNTGELFF; CDR3 DNA: TGTGCCGTGCTCGGGCCGGGGTCGAACACCGGGGAGCTGTTTTTT
J gene: TRBJ2-2; D gene: .; clone size: few; CDR3 length: 17; V gene: TRBV7-9; CDR3 protein: CASSLTSFREITGELFF; CDR3 DNA: TGTGCCAGCAGTCTCACATCCTTCAGGGAAATAACCGGGGAGCTGTTTTTT
J gene: TRBJ2-3; D gene: TRBD2; clone size: .; CDR3 length: 16; V gene: TRBV7-3; CDR3 protein: CASSSLGLAGTDTQYF; CDR3 DNA: TGTGCCAGCAGCTCACTGGGACTAGCGGGCACAGATACGCAGTATTTT
J gene: TRBJ2-3; D gene: .; clone size: .; CDR3 length: 15; V gene: TRBV2; CDR3 protein: CASSDLVGRTDTQYF; CDR3 DNA: TGTGCCAGCAGTGACCTGGTTGGACGCACAGATACGCAGTATTTT
J gene: TRBJ2-5; D gene: .; clone size: .; CDR3 length: 14; V gene: TRBV12-3/TRBV12-4; CDR3 protein: CASSLRVEQETQYF; CDR3 DNA: TGTGCCAGCAGTTTGCGGGTGGAACAAGAGACCCAGTACTTC
J gene: TRBJ2-4; D gene: .; clone size: .; CDR3 length: 14; V gene: TRBV20-1; CDR3 protein: CSATFADNKNIQYF; CDR3 DNA: TGCAGTGCTACGTTTGCCGACAACAAAAACATTCAGTACTTC
J gene: TRBJ2-7; D gene: TRBD2; clone size: .; CDR3 length: 15; V gene: TRBV20-1; CDR3 protein: CSASVLAGGPFEQYF; CDR3 DNA: TGCAGTGCTAGTGTTCTAGCGGGAGGGCCTTTCGAGCAGTACTTC
J gene: TRBJ2-7; D gene: .; clone size: few; CDR3 length: 15; V gene: TRBV20-1; CDR3 protein: CSARDRKLASHEQYF; CDR3 DNA: TGCAGTGCTAGAGATCGGAAACTAGCATCCCACGAGCAGTACTTC
J gene: TRBJ2-5; D gene: TRBD2; clone size: .; CDR3 length: 15; V gene: TRBV2; CDR3 protein: CASLHLAGGGETQYF; CDR3 DNA: TGTGCCAGCCTTCACCTAGCGGGAGGAGGAGAGACCCAGTACTTC
J gene: TRBJ2-1; D gene: TRBD2; clone size: few; CDR3 length: 15; V gene: TRBV11-2; CDR3 protein: CASSFLSGTRNEQFF; CDR3 DNA: TGTGCCAGCAGCTTTCTTTCCGGGACTAGGAATGAGCAGTTCTTC
J gene: TRBJ2-4; D gene: .; clone size: few; CDR3 length: 16; V gene: TRBV6-5; CDR3 protein: CASSYNMEPTKNIQYF; CDR3 DNA: TGTGCCAGCAGTTATAATATGGAACCCACCAAAAACATTCAGTACTTC
J gene: TRBJ2-1; D gene: .; clone size: few; CDR3 length: 16; V gene: TRBV9; CDR3 protein: CASSVGGRLSYNEQFF; CDR3 DNA: TGTGCCAGCAGCGTTGGGGGCCGTTTATCCTACAATGAGCAGTTCTTC
J gene: TRBJ2-1; D gene: .; clone size: .; CDR3 length: 17; V gene: TRBV3-1; CDR3 protein: CASSQKLTGRPYNEQFF; CDR3 DNA: TGTGCCAGCAGCCAAAAGTTAACGGGTAGGCCCTACAATGAGCAGTTCTTC
J gene: TRBJ2-1; D gene: .; clone size: few; CDR3 length: 13; V gene: TRBV5-6; CDR3 protein: CASSADTHNEQFF; CDR3 DNA: TGTGCCAGCAGCGCGGACACCCACAATGAGCAGTTCTTC
J gene: TRBJ2-7; D gene: TRBD2; clone size: once; CDR3 length: 16; V gene: TRBV4-2; CDR3 protein: CASSQDRSGRSYEQYF; CDR3 DNA: TGTGCCAGCAGCCAAGATCGGAGCGGGAGATCCTACGAGCAGTACTTC